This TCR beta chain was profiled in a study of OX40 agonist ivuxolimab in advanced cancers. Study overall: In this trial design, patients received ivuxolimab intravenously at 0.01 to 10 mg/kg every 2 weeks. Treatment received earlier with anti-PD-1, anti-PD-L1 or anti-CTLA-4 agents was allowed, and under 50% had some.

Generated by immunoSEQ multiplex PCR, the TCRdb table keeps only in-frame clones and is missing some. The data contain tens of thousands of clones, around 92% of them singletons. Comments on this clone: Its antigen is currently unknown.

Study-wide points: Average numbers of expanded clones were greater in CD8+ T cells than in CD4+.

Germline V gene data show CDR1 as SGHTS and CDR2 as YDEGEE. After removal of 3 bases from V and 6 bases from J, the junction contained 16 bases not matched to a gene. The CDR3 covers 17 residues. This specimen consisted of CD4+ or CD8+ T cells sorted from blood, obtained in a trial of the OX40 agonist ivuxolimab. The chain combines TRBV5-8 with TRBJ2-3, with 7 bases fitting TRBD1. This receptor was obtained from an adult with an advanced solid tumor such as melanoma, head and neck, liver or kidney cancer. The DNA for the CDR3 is TGTGCCAGCAGCTCCTCCGGACAGGATCTAGTTGCGGATACGCAGTATTTT. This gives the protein CASSSSGQDLVADTQYF.